A selection of T cell receptor beta chains follows, all from one sample in a study of T cells after yellow fever vaccination. A single record per CDR3 protein comes from TCRdb applying MiXCR to the 5' RACE reads. This sample carries a few hundred thousand distinct CDR3 sequences, roughly 17% of them seen once, and the ten largest clones take roughly 17%. The source was PBMCs, collected about 5 days after the first yellow fever vaccination. The receptor source for this set is a man between 18 and 29 years old who received the YFV17D yellow fever vaccine. CDR3s include the opening cysteine and the closing phenylalanine or tryptophan. D genes are given only for firm matches. Only part of the rows carry a size: once, few, many, or a class if the clone is expanded.

v_call	clone_size	d_call	j_call	cdr3_nt	cdr3_aa
TRBV5-1	NA	NA	TRBJ2-3	TGCGCCAGCAGCATTGGACTTCTCCACGATACGCAGTATTTT	CASSIGLLHDTQYF
TRBV18	few	NA	TRBJ2-3	TGTGCCAGCTCACCCTCTGAAGATACGCAGTATTTT	CASSPSEDTQYF
TRBV2	NA	TRBD2	TRBJ2-1	TGTGCCAGCAGTGATTTGGCGGGGGTCTCCAATGAGCAGTTCTTC	CASSDLAGVSNEQFF
TRBV6-2/TRBV6-3	NA	NA	TRBJ2-2	TGTGCCAGCAGAGGGTCGTGGACCGGGGAGCTGTTTTTT	CASRGSWTGELFF
TRBV2	many	NA	TRBJ1-6	TGTGCCAGCAGTGAACGTGGGACTACCAATTCACCCCTCCACTTT	CASSERGTTNSPLHF
TRBV9	many	TRBD2	TRBJ2-3	TGTGCCAGCAGCGTAAGCCTAGCGGGGGCCCCGCCCGCAGATACGCAGTATTTT	CASSVSLAGAPPADTQYF
TRBV9	NA	TRBD1	TRBJ2-1	TGTGCCAGCAGCGGAACGGACAGGATCAACAATGAGCAGTTCTTC	CASSGTDRINNEQFF
TRBV5-5	few	NA	TRBJ2-5	TGTGCCAGCAGCTTTTTTGGGGGGGCCGGAGAGACCCAGTACTTC	CASSFFGGAGETQYF
TRBV24-1	NA	TRBD1	TRBJ1-1	TGTGCCACCAGTGATTTGCTTGGGGACAGGGTAATTGCAGGCACTGAAGCTTTCTTT	CATSDLLGDRVIAGTEAFF
TRBV6-5	NA	TRBD1	TRBJ1-2	TGTGCCAGCAGTTATACAGGGGAGGGGAAGGGCTACACCTTC	CASSYTGEGKGYTF
TRBV15	few	TRBD2	TRBJ2-3	TGTGCCACCAGCAGAGGCGGGGGGCGTGGAGAGAATACGCAGTATTTT	CATSRGGGRGENTQYF
TRBV18	NA	TRBD1	TRBJ1-5	TGTGCCAGCTCACCTCGGGGGGGGACAGGCAATCAGCCCCAGCATTTT	CASSPRGGTGNQPQHF
TRBV20-1	few	NA	TRBJ2-1	TGCAGTGCTAGGGAGGAGAACCACAATGAGCAGTTCTTC	CSAREENHNEQFF
TRBV6-2/TRBV6-3	NA	NA	TRBJ2-7	TGTGCCAGCAGTTACCGGCAGTTCTACGAGCAGTACTTC	CASSYRQFYEQYF
TRBV6-2/TRBV6-3	few	NA	TRBJ2-1	TGTGCCAGCAGCCGGAGAGGGGGGGCTCCGTACAATGAGCAGTTCTTC	CASSRRGGAPYNEQFF
TRBV5-1	few	NA	TRBJ2-1	TGCGCCAGCAGCTCCCAGATCCGGGGTGAGCAGTTCTTC	CASSSQIRGEQFF
TRBV7-9	NA	NA	TRBJ1-2	TGTGCCAGCAGCGATAGGGCTTGGTATGGCTACACCTTC	CASSDRAWYGYTF
TRBV9	few	NA	TRBJ2-7	TGTGCCAGCAGCGTAACCCCCTCGGGGGAGCAGTACTTC	CASSVTPSGEQYF
TRBV6-5	few	TRBD2	TRBJ2-1	TGTGCCAGCAGTTACACAACTAGCGGGGGGCGGTACAATGAGCAGTTCTTC	CASSYTTSGGRYNEQFF
TRBV5-1	many	NA	TRBJ1-2	TGTGCCAGCAGCTTAGGAGGAGACTATGGCTACACCTTC	CASSLGGDYGYTF
TRBV5-1	NA	NA	TRBJ2-5	TGCGCCAGCAGCTTAAGCGGGACAAGTGAGACCCAGTACTTC	CASSLSGTSETQYF
TRBV7-2	few	TRBD1	TRBJ2-5	TGTGCCAGCAGCCCCGGACAGGGGGATCGAGAGACCCAGTACTTC	CASSPGQGDRETQYF
TRBV11-2	NA	TRBD2	TRBJ2-5	TGTGCCAGCAGCTTTCTGCATGGCGGGGGGCTGTTCGGGGAGACCCAGTACTTC	CASSFLHGGGLFGETQYF
TRBV21-1	NA	NA	TRBJ1-1	TGTGCCAGCAAATGGGACCGAACCACTGAAGCTTTCTTT	CASKWDRTTEAFF
TRBV20-1	NA	TRBD2	TRBJ2-1	TGCAGTGCCCACACTAGCGGGGGGGCCATGGATGAGCAGTTCTTC	CSAHTSGGAMDEQFF
TRBV5-1	few	NA	TRBJ2-7	TGCGCCAGCAGCTTGGTTTCGCCTAGAGGCTCCTACGAGCAGTACTTC	CASSLVSPRGSYEQYF
TRBV20-1	NA	NA	TRBJ2-3	TGCAGTGCTAGGTTGGGAAGGGATACGCAGTATTTT	CSARLGRDTQYF
TRBV12-3/TRBV12-4	NA	NA	TRBJ1-1	TGTGCCAGCAGTTTAAACGTAGACACTGAAGCTTTCTTT	CASSLNVDTEAFF
TRBV6-5	NA	NA	TRBJ2-7	TGTGCCAGCAGTTACTCGAAGGTGGGGGGGCTATACGAGCAGTACTTC	CASSYSKVGGLYEQYF
TRBV7-2	few	NA	TRBJ1-1	TGTGCCAGCAGCCAGATCCAGACGCTTGAAGCTTTCTTT	CASSQIQTLEAFF
TRBV7-2	once	NA	TRBJ2-2	TGTGCCAGCAGCCCGTACTCGGGGCAAGCGCGGGAGCTGTTTTTT	CASSPYSGQARELFF
TRBV11-1	few	TRBD2	TRBJ2-4	TGTGCCAGCAGCCCAACAGGTCGTCCAAATGGGACTATAATAGCCAAAAACATTCAGTACTTC	CASSPTGRPNGTIIAKNIQYF
TRBV4-2	few	NA	TRBJ2-2	TGTGCCAGCAGCCAATCTTGGATTAACAGGGCCACCGGGGAGCTGTTTTTT	CASSQSWINRATGELFF
TRBV18	NA	TRBD1	TRBJ2-5	TGTGCCAGCTCACCACCGTCCGGGACAGCCAACCAAGAGACCCAGTACTTC	CASSPPSGTANQETQYF
TRBV2	few	NA	TRBJ2-1	TGTGCCAGCAGTGGGGCCGGGATGTCACCCAACTTC	CASSGAGMSPNF
TRBV6-6	few	NA	TRBJ2-1	TGTGCCAGCGGTCCCCAAGGGTATGAGCAGTTCTTC	CASGPQGYEQFF
TRBV7-9	NA	NA	TRBJ1-5	TGTGCCAGCAGCCTACCGGGCCTGCCCCAGCATTTT	CASSLPGLPQHF
TRBV19	few	NA	TRBJ1-5	TGTGCCAGTAGCCAGACAGGACCTTATAGCAATCAGCCCCAGCATTTT	CASSQTGPYSNQPQHF
TRBV25-1	NA	NA	TRBJ1-1	TGTGCCAGCACCGCGGGGGCCCGCGGTCGGGCTTTCTTT	CASTAGARGRAFF
TRBV5-5	few	TRBD1	TRBJ1-5	TGTGCCAGCAGCCTCCTTGCGCAGGGGGCGTGGAATCAGCCCCAGCATTTT	CASSLLAQGAWNQPQHF
TRBV28	NA	NA	TRBJ1-6	TGTGCCAGCAGTCACCGGGCACACCTCCACTTT	CASSHRAHLHF
TRBV7-8	few	NA	TRBJ1-2	TGTGCCAGCAGCCCCCAGAGCAGGGCTGGTGGCTACACCTTC	CASSPQSRAGGYTF
TRBV10-3	NA	NA	TRBJ1-5	TGTGCCATCAGTGAGTACGACGGCGCGCCCCAGCATTTT	CAISEYDGAPQHF
TRBV4-1	few	NA	TRBJ2-7	TGCGCCAGCAGCCGGGTCTTGACCGCCTCCTACGAGCAGTACTTC	CASSRVLTASYEQYF
TRBV12-3/TRBV12-4	NA	TRBD2	TRBJ2-5	TGTGCCAGCAGGTCTAGCGGGCAGCCGGAGACCCAGTACTTC	CASRSSGQPETQYF
TRBV9	few	NA	TRBJ2-3	TGTGCCAGCAGCGTAGGGGACCCGGGACGGACAGATACGCAGTATTTT	CASSVGDPGRTDTQYF
TRBV29-1	NA	NA	TRBJ2-7	TGCAGCGTTGGCTCGCTGGATGATTCCGGGACCGCTTGGTACGAGCAGTACTTC	CSVGSLDDSGTAWYEQYF